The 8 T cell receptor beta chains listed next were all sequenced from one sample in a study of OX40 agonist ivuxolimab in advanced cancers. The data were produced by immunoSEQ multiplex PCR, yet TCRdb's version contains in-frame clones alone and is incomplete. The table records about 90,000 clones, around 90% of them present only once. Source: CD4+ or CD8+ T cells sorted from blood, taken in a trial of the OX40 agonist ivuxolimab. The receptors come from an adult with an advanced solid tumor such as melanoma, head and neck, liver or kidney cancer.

CDR3: CASQKGAQETQYF. CDR3 DNA sequence: TGTGCCAGCCAGAAGGGGGCCCAAGAGACCCAGTACTTC. This chain joins TRBV5-6 and TRBJ2-5; 7 bases fit TRBD1. After removal of 7 bases from V and 1 base from J, the junction contained 4 bases not matched to a gene. CDR3 length equals 13 residues. Germline CDR1 reads SGHDT; CDR2 reads YYEEEE.

Written as DNA, the CDR3 is TGTGCCAGCAGCTTGGCGACCTATACCAACTATGGCTACACCTTC. As protein: CASSLATYTNYGYTF. V usage is TRBV5-6 and J usage is TRBJ1-2; D not resolved. Trimming stripped 0 bases from V and 2 bases from J, with 11 bases between. CDR3 length equals 15 residues. The germline V gene has CDR1 SGHDT and CDR2 YYEEEE. Drawing the rest from reference TRBV5-6 and TRBJ1-2, the complete variable domain is DAGVTQSPTHLIKTRGQQVTLRCSPKSGHDTVSWYQQALGQGPQFIFQYYEEEERQRGNFPDRFSGHQFPNYSSELNVNALLLGDSALYLCASSLATYTNYGYTFGSGTRLTVV.

The CDR3 sequence: CASSLTKQETQYF. DNA of the CDR3: TGTGCCAGCAGTTTAACGAAACAAGAGACCCAGTACTTC. The rearrangement links TRBV28 to TRBJ2-5; D unclear. In germline, CDR1 is MDHEN, CDR2 SYDVKM. Trimming left V 2 bases short and J 2 bases short, with 6 bases between. This CDR3 has 13 residues.

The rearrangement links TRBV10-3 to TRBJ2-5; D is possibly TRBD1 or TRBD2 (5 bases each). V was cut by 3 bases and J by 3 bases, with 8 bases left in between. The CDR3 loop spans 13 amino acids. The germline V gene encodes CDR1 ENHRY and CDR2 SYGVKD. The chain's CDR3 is CAISDGGEETQYF. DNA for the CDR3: TGTGCCATCAGTGATGGGGGAGAAGAGACCCAGTACTTC.

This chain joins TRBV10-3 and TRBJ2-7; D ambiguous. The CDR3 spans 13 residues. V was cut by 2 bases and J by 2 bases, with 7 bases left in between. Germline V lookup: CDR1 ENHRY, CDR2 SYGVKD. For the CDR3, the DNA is TGTGCCATCAGTGAGAAGGCCACCTACGAGCAGTACTTC. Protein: CAISEKATYEQYF.

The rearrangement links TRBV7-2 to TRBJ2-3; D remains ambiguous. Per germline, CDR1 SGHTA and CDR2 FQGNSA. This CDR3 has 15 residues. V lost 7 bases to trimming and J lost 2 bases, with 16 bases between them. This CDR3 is CASKLRGVYTDTQYF. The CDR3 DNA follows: TGTGCCAGCAAGCTTAGAGGCGTGTACACAGATACGCAGTATTTT.

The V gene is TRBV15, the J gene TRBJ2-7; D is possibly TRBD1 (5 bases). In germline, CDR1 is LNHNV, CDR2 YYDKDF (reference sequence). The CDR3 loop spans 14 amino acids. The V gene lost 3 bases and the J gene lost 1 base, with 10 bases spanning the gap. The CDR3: CATSSHRSSYEQYF. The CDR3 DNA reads TGTGCCACCAGCAGTCACAGGAGTTCCTACGAGCAGTACTTC. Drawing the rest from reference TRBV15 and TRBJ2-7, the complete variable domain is DAMVIQNPRYQVTQFGKPVTLSCSQTLNHNVMYWYQQKSSQAPKLLFHYYDKDFNNEADTPDNFQSRRPNTSFCFLDIRSPGLGDTAMYLCATSSHRSSYEQYFGPGTRLTVT.

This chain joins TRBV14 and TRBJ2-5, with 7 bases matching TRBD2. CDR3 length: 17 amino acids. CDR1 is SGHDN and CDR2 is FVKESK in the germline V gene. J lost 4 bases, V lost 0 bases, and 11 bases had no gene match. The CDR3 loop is CASSQDLSWGGSETQYF. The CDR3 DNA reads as TGTGCCAGCAGCCAAGATCTCAGTTGGGGAGGGTCAGAGACCCAGTACTTC. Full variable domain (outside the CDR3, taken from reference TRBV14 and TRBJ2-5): EAGVTQFPSHSVIEKGQTVTLRCDPISGHDNLYWYRRVMGKEIKFLLHFVKESKQDESGMPNNRFLAERTGGTYSTLKVQPAELEDSGVYFCASSQDLSWGGSETQYFGPGTRLLVL.